The rows below give T cell receptor beta chains drawn from one sample of a study of beta chain features in type 1 diabetes. Data came from immunoSEQ multiplex PCR; TCRdb stores just in-frame clones and leaves some out. The sample contains hundreds of thousands of clones, approximately 11% of which appear only once. Sequenced material: naive CD4+ T cells from blood. The receptors were gathered from a man younger than 45 with type 1 diabetes. The CDR3 runs from the conserved cysteine through the conserved F or W. The D gene is left open where the match is weak. Size values are once, few and many counts, or a class for expanded clones, and some rows have none.

size	V	D	J	CDR3	DNA
few	TRBV4-3	-	TRBJ2-2	CASSQDGGGRDTGELFF	TGCGCCAGCAGCCAAGATGGCGGGGGCAGAGACACCGGGGAGCTGTTTTTT
few	TRBV28	TRBD1	TRBJ1-2	CASSLPDRVLASGYTF	TGTGCCAGCAGTCTACCTGACAGGGTCCTGGCGAGTGGCTACACCTTC
-	TRBV5-4	-	TRBJ1-6	CASSFQRNSPLHF	TGTGCCAGCAGCTTTCAGCGGAATTCACCCCTCCACTTT
-	TRBV5-1	TRBD2	TRBJ2-7	CASSLGTSGAYEQYF	TGCGCCAGCAGCTTGGGGACTAGCGGAGCCTACGAGCAGTACTTC
-	TRBV28	-	TRBJ1-5	CASRRGGRQPQHF	TGTGCCAGCAGGCGTGGAGGGCGTCAGCCCCAGCATTTT
few	TRBV14	-	TRBJ2-1	CASSHEYNEQFF	TGTGCCAGCAGCCATGAGTACAATGAGCAGTTCTTC
few	TRBV28	TRBD1	TRBJ2-5	CASSLSPQGVGGETQYF	TGTGCCAGCAGTTTATCTCCACAGGGGGTCGGAGGAGAGACCCAGTACTTC
few	TRBV2	-	TRBJ1-3	CASRGQSSGNTIYF	TGTGCCAGCAGGGGACAAAGCTCTGGAAACACCATATATTTT
few	TRBV29-1	TRBD1	TRBJ1-3	CSVWTGDRNTIYF	TGCAGCGTCTGGACAGGGGACAGAAACACCATATATTTT
-	TRBV18	TRBD2	TRBJ2-3	CASSPGGGSTDTQYF	TGTGCCAGCTCACCTGGCGGGGGATCCACAGATACGCAGTATTTT
few	TRBV15	-	TRBJ2-2	CATSRAESANTGELFF	TGTGCCACCAGCAGAGCTGAAAGCGCGAACACCGGGGAGCTGTTTTTT
-	TRBV5-1	TRBD1	TRBJ2-1	CASSLGQGNNEQFF	TGCGCCAGCAGCTTGGGACAGGGGAACAATGAGCAGTTCTTC
-	TRBV2	-	TRBJ2-7	CAYRDTYEQYF	TGTGCGTATCGGGACACCTACGAGCAGTACTTC
-	TRBV19	TRBD1	TRBJ1-1	CASTLTGTGGAHTEAFF	TGTGCCAGTACTTTAACCGGGACAGGGGGCGCGCACACTGAAGCTTTCTTT
-	TRBV7-2	-	TRBJ2-5	CASSPRAGPTQYF	TGTGCCAGCAGCCCGCGAGCGGGTCCCACCCAGTACTTC
-	TRBV2	-	TRBJ1-3	CASSTGSGNTIYF	TGTGCCAGCAGTACAGGGTCTGGAAACACCATATATTTT
-	TRBV5-1	-	TRBJ1-2	CASSFGEPEGGYTF	TGCGCCAGCAGCTTTGGTGAACCTGAGGGAGGCTACACCTTC
-	TRBV2	-	TRBJ1-1	CASRESAGREAFF	TGTGCCAGCAGGGAAAGCGCGGGCAGGGAAGCTTTCTTT
-	TRBV4-2	TRBD1	TRBJ2-1	CASSLRDRNNEQFF	TGTGCCAGCAGCCTAAGGGACAGGAACAATGAGCAGTTCTTC
few	TRBV28	-	TRBJ1-5	CASTATVSNQPQHF	TGTGCCAGCACTGCGACAGTTAGCAATCAGCCCCAGCATTTT
-	TRBV7-9	-	TRBJ2-7	CASSAGVNHEQYF	TGTGCCAGCAGCGCCGGAGTTAACCACGAGCAGTACTTC
few	TRBV7-3	-	TRBJ2-7	CASSTWTDYEQYF	TGTGCCAGCAGCACGTGGACAGACTACGAGCAGTACTTC
few	TRBV5-5	-	TRBJ1-4	CASSKLTETNEKLFF	TGTGCCAGCAGCAAATTGACAGAAACTAATGAAAAACTGTTTTTT
-	TRBV19	-	TRBJ2-1	CASSTSSVQGGQFF	TGTGCCAGTAGTACCTCATCTGTGCAGGGAGGACAGTTCTTC
-	TRBV5-4	-	TRBJ2-3	CASSSPGDTQYF	TGTGCCAGCAGCTCCCCAGGGGATACGCAGTATTTT
few	TRBV5-1	-	TRBJ2-3	CASSSRGEFTDTQYF	TGCGCCAGCAGCTCACGTGGGGAGTTCACAGATACGCAGTATTTT
-	TRBV7-3	-	TRBJ2-1	CASGTYNEQFF	TGTGCCAGCGGGACTTACAATGAGCAGTTCTTC
few	TRBV20-1	TRBD1	TRBJ1-1	CSATGQTEAFF	TGCAGTGCCACGGGACAGACTGAAGCTTTCTTT
few	TRBV5-6	-	TRBJ1-5	CASSLSGLRQPQHF	TGTGCCAGCAGCTTGTCTGGGTTGAGGCAGCCCCAGCATTTT
-	TRBV5-4	TRBD2	TRBJ2-3	CASSPGTSSDTQYF	TGTGCCAGCAGCCCCGGGACTAGCTCAGATACGCAGTATTTT
-	TRBV18	TRBD1	TRBJ2-6	CASSPTGGSGANVLTF	TGTGCCAGCTCACCGACAGGGGGTTCTGGGGCCAACGTCCTGACTTTC
-	TRBV2	TRBD1	TRBJ1-2	CASKGTGGDYGYTF	TGTGCCAGCAAGGGGACAGGGGGGGACTATGGCTACACCTTC
few	TRBV28	-	TRBJ1-2	CASEGGTGGGDGYTF	TGTGCCAGCGAAGGGGGAACGGGGGGAGGGGATGGCTACACCTTC
few	TRBV4-3	-	TRBJ1-2	CASSQESGARYGYTF	TGCGCCAGCAGCCAAGAATCAGGGGCTCGCTATGGCTACACCTTC
-	TRBV7-6	TRBD1	TRBJ2-7	CASSSRPGTGVEQYF	TGTGCCAGCAGCTCAAGACCCGGGACAGGGGTCGAGCAGTACTTC
-	TRBV5-1	-	TRBJ1-2	CASSSGSANYGYTF	TGCGCCAGCAGCTCAGGGTCGGCTAACTATGGCTACACCTTC
few	TRBV15	-	TRBJ2-3	CATSGRLGGDTQYF	TGTGCCACCAGCGGACGACTAGGTGGGGATACGCAGTATTTT
-	TRBV7-9	-	TRBJ1-1	CASSEQADTEAFF	TGTGCCAGCAGCGAACAGGCGGACACTGAAGCTTTCTTT
-	TRBV7-2	-	TRBJ2-1	CASSIMSYNEQFF	TGTGCCAGCAGCATTATGTCGTACAATGAGCAGTTCTTC
few	TRBV4-2	-	TRBJ1-2	CASSQEAGLGYGYTF	TGTGCCAGCAGCCAAGAGGCAGGATTAGGCTATGGCTACACCTTC
few	TRBV28	TRBD2	TRBJ2-3	CASSTVASGPDTQYF	TGTGCCAGCAGTACCGTCGCTAGCGGTCCAGATACGCAGTATTTT
-	TRBV21-1	-	TRBJ2-2	CASSKALYRGRVTGELFF	TGTGCCAGCAGCAAAGCGCTCTACAGGGGGCGTGTGACCGGGGAGCTGTTTTTT
few	TRBV9	TRBD2	TRBJ2-1	CASSPSGEYNEQFF	TGTGCCAGCAGTCCTAGCGGGGAATACAATGAGCAGTTCTTC
-	TRBV18	-	TRBJ1-5	CASSPNRGGDQPQHF	TGTGCCAGCTCACCAAACCGGGGAGGGGATCAGCCCCAGCATTTT
many	TRBV4-3	-	TRBJ2-2	CASSQRLGGELFF	TGCGCCAGCAGCCAGAGGTTGGGCGGGGAGCTGTTTTTT
few	TRBV7-3	TRBD2	TRBJ2-2	CASSGSGDGELFF	TGTGCCAGCAGCGGTAGCGGGGACGGGGAGCTGTTTTTT
few	TRBV18	TRBD1	TRBJ2-5	CASSPTGIGETQYF	TGTGCCAGCTCACCGACAGGGATCGGCGAGACCCAGTACTTC
-	TRBV2	TRBD1	TRBJ1-6	CASRPGQGYNSPLHF	TGTGCCAGCAGACCGGGACAGGGCTATAATTCACCCCTCCACTTT
few	TRBV9	-	TRBJ2-1	CASSVGGFESGEQFF	TGTGCCAGCAGCGTAGGAGGATTTGAGTCGGGTGAGCAGTTCTTC